The entry below describes one T cell receptor beta chain. What it binds is not known. CDR3 length: 16 residues. Germline V gene sequence: CDR1 LNHNV, CDR2 YYDKDF (reference sequence). The germline V and J ends were trimmed by 1 base and 5 bases, with 17 bases remaining between them. This sample is part of a study of early stage breast cancer tumors. Blood replicates held 0.5 ug DNA, tumor or normal breast roughly 1.5 ug, two each. TCRdb keeps only in-frame clones here, not all; method: immunoSEQ multiplex PCR. The table has about 5,100 clones, about 70% seen once. Study conclusions and caveats: Enriched TCRB sequences shared across patients were mostly commonly generated sequences. In about 85% of the 16 patients, blood comparison separated tumor from normal breast.

The chain employs TRBV15 and TRBJ1-2; D unresolved. The source is a person between 60 and 70 years old with breast cancer. Sequencing was carried out using breast tumor tissue. DNA of the CDR3: TGTGCCACCAGCAGAGGTTCTTCCGGCTGGGTATATGGCTACACCTTC. It yields the protein CATSRGSSGWVYGYTF.